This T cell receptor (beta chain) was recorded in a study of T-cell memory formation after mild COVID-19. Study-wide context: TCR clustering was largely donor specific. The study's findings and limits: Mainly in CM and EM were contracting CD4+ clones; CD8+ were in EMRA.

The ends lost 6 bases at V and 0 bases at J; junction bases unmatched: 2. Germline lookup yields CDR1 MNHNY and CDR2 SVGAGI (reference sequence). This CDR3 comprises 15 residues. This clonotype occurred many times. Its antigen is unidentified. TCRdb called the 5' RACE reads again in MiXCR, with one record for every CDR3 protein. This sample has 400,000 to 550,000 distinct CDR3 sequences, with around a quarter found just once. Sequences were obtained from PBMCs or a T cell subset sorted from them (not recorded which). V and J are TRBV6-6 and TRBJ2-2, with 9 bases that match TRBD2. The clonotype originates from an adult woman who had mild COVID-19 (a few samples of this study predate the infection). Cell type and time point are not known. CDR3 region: CASRRTSANTGELFF. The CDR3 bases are TGTGCCAGCAGAAGGACTAGCGCGAACACCGGGGAGCTGTTTTTT.